Presented here are 25 T cell receptor beta chains from one specimen sequenced in a study of T-cell reconstitution after alpha-beta-depleted transplantation in children (dated by TCRdb to about 2016). The library was obtained by PCR. The listed sequencing device is Illumina HiSeq 2500. To normalize quantification of the TCRbeta repertoire, the TCR libraries were built with molecular barcoding that relied on unique molecular identifiers. Using fastp at Q25 and MiXCR, TCRdb reprocessed the public reads and kept productive beta chains. All rows with the same CDR3 protein become a single entry with the most common DNA and genes. In all, the sample holds fewer than 1 million distinct CDR3 sequences, and approximately 15% of those were seen once. The top ten constitute 5% of the sample. The sample's treatment or condition label, decoded: allogeneic hematopoietic cell transplantation with graft depleted of TCRalphabeta T cells and CD19 B cells.

The source material was PBMCs, mostly from graft donor cells, sampled 360 days after TCRalphabeta/CD19-depleted stem cell transplant. These receptors originate from a male patient aged 10 to 17 who had a stem cell transplant for acute lymphoblastic leukemia, so the T cells may come from the graft donor.

This clonotype has more than one count but fewer than ten. V usage is TRBV10-3 and J usage is TRBJ2-1; possibly TRBD1 for D (6 bases). Germline values: CDR1 ENHRY, CDR2 SYGVKD. The CDR3 extends over 15 amino acids. The CDR3 spells CATQGSGRDYNEQFF. The CDR3 DNA follows: TGTGCTACTCAGGGGTCGGGCCGGGACTACAATGAGCAGTTCTTC.

This clonotype came up a few times. The chain's CDR3 is CASSTPFGTGFNEQFF. CDR3 coding DNA: TGCGCCAGCAGCACGCCTTTCGGGACAGGGTTTAATGAGCAGTTCTTC. The chain uses TRBV4-1 and TRBJ2-1; 9 bases line up with TRBD1. The CDR3 is 16 residues long. Unmatched junction bases numbered 12, after V lost 5 bases and J lost 7 bases. Germline lookup yields CDR1 MGHRA and CDR2 YSYEKL.

This rearrangement joins TRBV9 to TRBJ1-5; no firm D call. Germline values: CDR1 SGDLS, CDR2 YYNGEE. The V end was cut by 3 bases, the J end by 0 bases, with 10 bases between. The CDR3 totals 15 residues. CDR3 sequence: CASSDGIHSNQPQHF. In nucleotides, the CDR3 is TGTGCCAGCAGCGACGGGATTCATAGCAATCAGCCCCAGCATTTT.

In its sample, this clonotype was seen a few times. The chain has TRBV20-1 and TRBJ2-5, with a weak D call TRBD1 (5 bases). The V gene's germline CDR1 is DFQATT and CDR2 SNEGSKA (reference sequence). This CDR3 region has 15 residues. Trimming cost V 0 bases and J 4 bases, with 15 bases left between them. CDR3 in DNA: TGCAGTGCTAGAGATTATCAGGGCTGGGCAGAGACCCAGTACTTC. Its translation is CSARDYQGWAETQYF.

This clonotype was found a few times. The genes are TRBV12-3 or TRBV12-4 and TRBJ1-1; 7 nucleotides align to TRBD1. This CDR3 spans 14 amino acids. Germline trimming cut 8 bases from V and 1 base from J; bases unmatched to any gene: 7. The chain's CDR3 is CASGPDRANTEAFF. In nucleotides, the CDR3 is TGTGCCAGCGGCCCTGACAGGGCGAACACTGAAGCTTTCTTT.

V is TRBV18 and J is TRBJ2-5; D unresolved. Germline CDR1 is KGHSH and CDR2 is LQKENI. The CDR3 has 20 residues. The V and J ends lost 2 bases and 6 bases respectively, with 31 bases between them. The CDR3 here is CASSPIGLRLGIVRAKTQYF. CDR3 sequence (DNA): TGTGCCAGCTCACCAATCGGTTTGAGGCTTGGAATCGTCCGTGCTAAGACCCAGTACTTC.

This clonotype has a handful of counts. This chain uses TRBV6-1 with TRBJ2-7, with 7 positions matching TRBD1. V lost 5 bases and J lost 6; bases outside the gene matches: 16. CDR1 and CDR2 from the germline V gene are MNHNS and SASEGT. The CDR3 length is 16 residues. CDR3: CASSLFEGAAKSEQYF. In DNA form, the CDR3 reads TGTGCCAGCAGTCTATTTGAGGGGGCAGCTAAAAGCGAGCAGTACTTC.

The CDR3, as DNA: TGTGCCTGGAACCCAATGAACACTGAAGCTTTCTTT. The encoded protein is CAWNPMNTEAFF. The rearrangement uses TRBV30 and TRBJ1-1; D gene uncertain. Trimming left V 4 bases short and J 0 bases short, with 6 bases between. Germline assignment: CDR1 GTSNPN and CDR2 SVGIG (reference sequence). The CDR3 consists of 12 residues.

Comment on this clonotype: In this CDR3 the conserved last residue, phenylalanine or tryptophan, is missing, so a read error is likely. Because the CDR3's place on the DNA is in doubt, the DNA is left out and the CDR3 is given as listed by TCRdb. V and J are TRBV4-1 and TRBJ2-7; no DNA check was done on the table's D call, TRBD1. With termini counted, the CDR3 has 10 amino acids. Germline lookup yields CDR1 MGHRA and CDR2 YSYEKL. CDR3 in amino acids: CASSLGALRG.

This clonotype was observed many times. The chain joins TRBV28 to TRBJ1-4; tentative D call: TRBD1 (6 bases). There are 12 residues in the CDR3. Trimming shortened V by 6 bases and J by 11 bases, and 13 bases separated the two germline ends. Germline V gene data show CDR1 as MDHEN and CDR2 as SYDVKM. The CDR3 sequence is CASRGGTWKLFF. The CDR3 nucleotides are TGTGCCAGCAGGGGGGGCACATGGAAACTGTTTTTT.

V gene TRBV4-1 combines with J gene TRBJ1-2; 11 bases are shared with TRBD1. V trimming: 5 bases; J trimming: 4 bases; junction bases outside the gene matches: 9. The CDR3 contains 16 residues. Germline CDR1 and CDR2: MGHRA and YSYEKL. The chain's CDR3 is CASSDPRDRGFYGYTF. CDR3 DNA: TGCGCCAGCAGCGACCCCCGGGACAGGGGGTTCTATGGCTACACCTTC.

This clonotype was found a few times. The J gene is TRBJ1-1, the V gene TRBV6-1; no definite D call. This CDR3 is 12 amino acids long. Germline values: CDR1 MNHNS, CDR2 SASEGT. Trimming removed 3 bases at V and 8 bases at J, with 10 bases between. The CDR3 region is CASSDLSREAFF. The CDR3 nucleotides read TGTGCCAGCAGTGACTTGTCTAGGGAAGCTTTCTTT.

This clonotype has just a few counts. The chain recombines TRBV6-5 with TRBJ2-7, with D possibly TRBD2 on 7 matching bases. V was clipped by 2 bases and J by 5 bases, with 19 bases between them. Germline V gives CDR1 MNHEY, CDR2 SVGAGI. This CDR3 spans 16 amino acids. This CDR3 is CASSYGVGGRGNEQYF. The CDR3, as DNA: TGTGCCAGCAGTTACGGGGTCGGGGGGCGCGGAAACGAGCAGTACTTC.

The V and J genes are TRBV5-1 and TRBJ1-2; 11 bases match TRBD1. J was trimmed by 3 bases and V by 4 bases; bases with no gene match: 2. The germline V gene has CDR1 SGHRS and CDR2 YFSETQ. CDR3 length: 14 residues. The CDR3: CASSTGQGDYGYTF. The CDR3 bases are TGCGCCAGCAGCACGGGACAGGGGGACTATGGCTACACCTTC.

Concerning this clonotype itself: Relative to the germline gene, one junction end is altered; a read error may explain this. This chain links TRBV11-2 with TRBJ2-4; perhaps TRBD2 as D (6 bases). This CDR3 has 15 residues. The germline V gene has CDR1 SGHAT and CDR2 FQNNGV. CDR3 DNA sequence: TGTGCCAGCAGTTTGGACTATCACAACAAAAACATTCAGTGCTTC. This gives the protein CASSLDYHNKNIQCF.

The chain uses TRBV12-3 or TRBV12-4 and TRBJ1-6; TRBD1 might be the D (5 bases). V gave up 10 bases and J gave up 9 bases, with 16 bases separating them. This CDR3 is built from 13 residues. The CDR3: CAIAGQGGSPLHF. As DNA, the CDR3 is TGTGCCATCGCCGGGCAGGGTGGTTCACCCCTCCACTTT.

This clonotype turned up a few times. The rearrangement joins TRBV9 to TRBJ1-5; possible D gene TRBD1, 5 bases. The CDR3 spans 14 residues. V lost 3 bases to trimming and J lost 0 bases, with 7 bases between them. From germline, CDR1 is SGDLS and CDR2 YYNGEE. The CDR3 DNA reads as TGTGCCAGCAGCGATGACAGTAGCAATCAGCCCCAGCATTTT. Protein product: CASSDDSSNQPQHF.

The chain employs TRBV12-3 or TRBV12-4 and TRBJ1-1; D call uncertain. CDR3 length: 12 amino acids. Trimming shortened V by 4 bases and J by 11 bases, and 14 bases separated the two germline ends. Written as DNA, the CDR3 is TGTGCCAGCAGTTACCCCGTTTCGAATGCTTTCTTT. As protein: CASSYPVSNAFF.

This clonotype has just a few counts. The genes are TRBV9 and TRBJ2-3, with TRBD2 as a possible D gene (6 bases). This CDR3 comprises 18 residues. Germline CDR1 SGDLS, CDR2 YYNGEE. Trimming stripped 0 bases from V and 4 bases from J, with 21 bases between. This CDR3 is CASSVATGTLGGADTQYF. DNA for the CDR3: TGTGCCAGCAGCGTAGCAACCGGGACCCTAGGAGGGGCAGATACGCAGTATTTT.

This clonotype was counted at least ten times. This rearrangement joins TRBV29-1 to TRBJ2-3; D is unclear. The CDR3 extends over 13 amino acids. CDR1 is SQVTM and CDR2 is ANQGSEA in the germline V gene. Trimming removed 1 base at V and 3 bases at J, with 8 bases between. The CDR3 DNA sequence: TGCAGCGTTGAAGGCCAGAGGACAGATACGCAGTATTTT. Translation: CSVEGQRTDTQYF.

V usage is TRBV20-1 and J usage is TRBJ2-5; TRBD2 might be the D (5 bases). Per germline, CDR1 DFQATT and CDR2 SNEGSKA (reference sequence). This CDR3 comprises 13 residues. DNA of the CDR3: TGCAGCGGGGTGGGAAACCGAAAAGAGACCCAGTACTTC. Translated: CSGVGNRKETQYF.

The chain joins TRBV7-6 to TRBJ1-1; D call uncertain. The V end was cut by 5 bases, the J end by 7 bases, with 17 bases between. Germline-derived CDR1 and CDR2 are SGHVS and FNYEAQ. This CDR3 spans 14 amino acids. CDR3 sequence reads: CASSPVGLWGEAFF. The CDR3 coding sequence is TGTGCCAGCAGCCCCGTCGGCCTGTGGGGTGAAGCTTTCTTT.

This chain uses TRBV9 with TRBJ2-7; 11 positions agree with TRBD2. Germline V lookup: CDR1 SGDLS, CDR2 YYNGEE. The CDR3 is made up of 15 amino acids. V trimming: 4 bases; J trimming: 4 bases; junction bases outside the gene matches: 7. This CDR3 is CASSQQASGRYEQYF. The CDR3 DNA reads TGTGCCAGCAGCCAACAGGCTAGCGGGAGGTACGAGCAGTACTTC.

This clonotype was counted many times. The chain links TRBV5-1 to TRBJ2-7, with 7 bases matching TRBD1. Losses at the gene ends were 5 bases for V and 6 bases for J; bases not matched to a gene: 17. In germline, CDR1 is SGHRS, CDR2 YFSETQ. The CDR3 sequence is 16 residues long. The CDR3 is CASSLPSGTVKVEQYF. CDR3 in DNA: TGCGCCAGCAGTTTGCCCTCAGGGACAGTAAAAGTCGAGCAGTACTTC.

This clonotype was found a few times. V and J are TRBV5-1 and TRBJ2-5; unclear D gene. The CDR3 is made up of 17 amino acids. The germline V gene encodes CDR1 SGHRS and CDR2 YFSETQ. The ends were cut back, 2 bases at V and 0 bases at J, with 17 bases in the middle. The CDR3 DNA is TGCGCCAGCAGCTTACGAACCCTTAATTCGTACCAAGAGACCCAGTACTTC. Translated: CASSLRTLNSYQETQYF.